This TCR beta chain comes out of a study of neoadjuvant anti-PD-1 for oral cavity cancer. For the study at large: Patients without progression got a fourth dose around day 43.

The data were produced by immunoSEQ multiplex PCR, yet TCRdb's version contains in-frame clones alone and is incomplete. The table records approximately 83,000 clones, roughly four fifths of them present only once. There are 16 residues in the CDR3. V lost 5 bases and J 0 bases, leaving 14 bases between the germline ends. Germline V gene data show CDR1 as MNHNY and CDR2 as SVGAGI (reference sequence). This receptor was identified in a person between 40 and 85 years old with oral cavity squamous cell carcinoma. The chain uses TRBV6-6 and TRBJ2-4, with TRBD1 as a possible D gene (5 bases). Material: PBMCs, obtained before nivolumab (anti-PD-1) treatment. CDR3 residues: CASSPLRDLAKNIQYF. Written as DNA, the CDR3 is TGTGCCAGCAGTCCGCTCAGGGATCTAGCCAAAAACATTCAGTACTTC.